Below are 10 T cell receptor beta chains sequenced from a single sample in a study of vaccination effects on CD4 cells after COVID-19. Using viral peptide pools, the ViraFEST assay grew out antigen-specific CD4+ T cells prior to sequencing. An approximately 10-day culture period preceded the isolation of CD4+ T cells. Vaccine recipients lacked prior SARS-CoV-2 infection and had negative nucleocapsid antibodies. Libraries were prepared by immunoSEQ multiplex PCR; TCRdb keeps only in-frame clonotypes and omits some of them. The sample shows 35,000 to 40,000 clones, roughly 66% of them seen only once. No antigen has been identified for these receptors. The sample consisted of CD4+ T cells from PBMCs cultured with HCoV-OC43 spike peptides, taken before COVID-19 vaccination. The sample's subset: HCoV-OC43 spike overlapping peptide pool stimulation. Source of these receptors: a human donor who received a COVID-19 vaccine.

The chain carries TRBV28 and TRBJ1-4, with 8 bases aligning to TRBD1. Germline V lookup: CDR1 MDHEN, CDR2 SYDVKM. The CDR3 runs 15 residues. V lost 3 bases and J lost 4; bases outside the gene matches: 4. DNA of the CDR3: TGTGCCAGCAGTTTCCCTACAGGGGGTAATGAAAAACTGTTTTTT. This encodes CASSFPTGGNEKLFF.

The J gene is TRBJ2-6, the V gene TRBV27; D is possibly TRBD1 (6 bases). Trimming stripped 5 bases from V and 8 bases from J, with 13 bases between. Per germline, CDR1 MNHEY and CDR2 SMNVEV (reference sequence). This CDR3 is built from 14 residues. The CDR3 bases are TGTGCCAGCAGTATCGGCAGGGGAACCAACGTCCTGACTTTC. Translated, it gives CASSIGRGTNVLTF.

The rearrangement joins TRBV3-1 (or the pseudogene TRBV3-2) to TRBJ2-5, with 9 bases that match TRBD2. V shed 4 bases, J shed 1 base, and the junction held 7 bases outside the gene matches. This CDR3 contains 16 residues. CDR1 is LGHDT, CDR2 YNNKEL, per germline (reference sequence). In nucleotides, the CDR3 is TGTGCCAGCAGCCCCATCTTAGCGGGGGTCCAAGAGACCCAGTACTTC. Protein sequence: CASSPILAGVQETQYF.

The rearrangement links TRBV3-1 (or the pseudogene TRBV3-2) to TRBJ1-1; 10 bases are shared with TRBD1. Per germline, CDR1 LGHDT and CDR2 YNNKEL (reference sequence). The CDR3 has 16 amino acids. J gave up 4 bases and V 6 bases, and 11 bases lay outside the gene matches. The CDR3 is CASRPRDRGISTEAFF. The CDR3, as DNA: TGTGCCAGCAGACCCCGGGACAGGGGTATTAGCACTGAAGCTTTCTTT.

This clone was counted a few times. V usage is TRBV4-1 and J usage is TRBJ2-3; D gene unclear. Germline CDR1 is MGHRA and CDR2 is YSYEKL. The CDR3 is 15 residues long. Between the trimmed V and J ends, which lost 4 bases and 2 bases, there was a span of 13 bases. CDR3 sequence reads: CASSPRSPPTDTQYF. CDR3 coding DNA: TGCGCCAGCAGCCCTAGAAGCCCACCCACAGATACGCAGTATTTT.

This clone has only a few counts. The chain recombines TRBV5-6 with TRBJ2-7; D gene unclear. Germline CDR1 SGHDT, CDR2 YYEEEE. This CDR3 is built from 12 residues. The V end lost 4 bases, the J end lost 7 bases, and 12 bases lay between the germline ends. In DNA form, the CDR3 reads TGTGCCAGCAGCGTTCGGGCAGAGGAGCAGTACTTC. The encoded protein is CASSVRAEEQYF.

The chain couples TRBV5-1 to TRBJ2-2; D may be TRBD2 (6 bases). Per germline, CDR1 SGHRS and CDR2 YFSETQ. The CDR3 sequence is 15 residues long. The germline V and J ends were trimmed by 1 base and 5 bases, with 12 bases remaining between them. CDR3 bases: TGCGCCAGCAGCTTGTTGGAGGGCGGAACCGGGGAGCTGTTTTTT. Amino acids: CASSLLEGGTGELFF.

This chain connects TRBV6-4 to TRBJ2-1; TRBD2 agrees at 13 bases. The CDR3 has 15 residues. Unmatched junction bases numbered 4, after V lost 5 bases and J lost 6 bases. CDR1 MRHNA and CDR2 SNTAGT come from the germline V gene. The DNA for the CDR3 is TGTGCCAGCAGTCCCACTAGCGGGGGGGCCAATGAGCAGTTCTTC. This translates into CASSPTSGGANEQFF.

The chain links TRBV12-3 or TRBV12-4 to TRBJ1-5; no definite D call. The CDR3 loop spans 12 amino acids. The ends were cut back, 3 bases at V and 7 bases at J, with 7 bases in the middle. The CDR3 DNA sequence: TGTGCCAGCAGTTTGTCGGGCCAGCCCCAGCATTTT. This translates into CASSLSGQPQHF.

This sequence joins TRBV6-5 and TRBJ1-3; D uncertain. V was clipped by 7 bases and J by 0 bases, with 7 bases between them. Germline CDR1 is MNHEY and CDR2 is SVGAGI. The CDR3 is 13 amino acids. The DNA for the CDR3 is TGTGCCAGCATGACATTCTCTGGAAACACCATATATTTT. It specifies CASMTFSGNTIYF.